The T cell receptor beta chain under discussion was sequenced for a study of blood T cell repertoires in COVID-19 (dated by TCRdb to about 2020). In terms of the full investigation: Samples from collaborators originated in the United States, Italy and Spain and spanned both the acute and convalescent phases of COVID-19. Where available, HLA class I and class II types were obtained from metadata supplied by the sample provider rather than from assay-based typing. Sample metadata almost always included a de-identified subject ID, COVID-19 status, age in years and sex. Deeply sampled blood TCRbeta repertoires from subjects exposed to, actively infected with, or recovered from COVID-19 were included in the dataset. The repertoires were made available in a free public database intended to serve as a resource for research on the immune response to SARS-CoV-2. The samples were drawn from two sources: the first 160 participants of the ongoing ImmuneRACE study, and fewer than 1,500 subjects contributed by 6 global collaborators. The prospective study material was composed of cDNA or gDNA derived from T cells, B-cell-depleted T cells, or PBMCs. The research as a whole found: Clinical and demographic metadata were provided uncurated, with the amount varying by source and participant.

Based on the germline V gene (reference sequence), the CDR1 and CDR2 sequences are MNHEY and SMNVEV. CDR3 length: 13 amino acids, cysteine to phenylalanine. Only the CDR3 DNA is retained, 39 bases long and in frame from the first base. From V the trimming removes 6 bases and from J it removes 3 bases, while the gene matches leave 4 bases of the junction unaccounted for. TCRbeta CDR3 regions were amplified from genomic DNA using the immunoSEQ Assay, a bias-controlled multiplex PCR. On the authors' methods: Within the assay, amplification of reference gene primers was used to estimate how many nucleated cells each sample contained. To quantify the absolute abundance of each unique TCRbeta CDR3 rearrangement, sequence reads were collapsed and filtered. For each sample, productive Simpson clonality was calculated as the square root of Simpson's diversity index over productive rearrangements. Entries here come from immuneACCESS through TCRdb and include only in-frame sequences with V and J called. Some clones fail to appear in such tables; in the studies checked, an unresolved V gene covers under half of the shortfall, and the cause of the remainder is unknown. For V, J and clone size, that table is used; D and trimming come from the DNA. The sample contains around 390,000 clones, more than 75% of them found a single time. The ten largest clones add up to roughly a tenth of the sample.

Concerning this clone itself: The antigen it binds to is not known. No much larger clonotype is one base removed from it; base qualities were not supplied.

Participants in the prospective study were aged roughly 18 to 100 years, lived in about two dozen United States geographic areas, and enrolled through a virtual design. In the prospective study, cohorts were assigned on the basis of participant-reported clinical history obtained from a screening survey and a study questionnaire. Recovered participants in ImmuneRACE Cohort 3 were defined by two consecutive negative NP/OP PCR tests, clearance by a healthcare professional, or resolution of symptoms. Each participant in the prospective study had whole blood, serum and a nasopharyngeal or oropharyngeal swab collected by mobile phlebotomists. Prospective study participants could optionally give additional blood draws and questionnaires over an approximately 2-month period. Before DNA extraction, blood samples from the prospective study were shipped at room temperature or frozen.

The sequence is built from TRBV27 and TRBJ1-1; 7 central bases correspond to TRBD1. Sequencing was done on a sample of PBMCs or T cells enriched from blood (not recorded which). This sequence originates from a woman aged 45-60 years who had recovered from COVID-19. In nucleotides, the sequence is TGTGCCAGCAGCCCAGGGGGTGACACTGAAGCTTTCTTT. Translated, it gives CASSPGGDTEAFF.